Listed here are 8 T cell receptor beta chains from one sample, sequenced in a study of TIL therapy for anti-PD-1-resistant metastatic lung cancer. The libraries were made with immunoSEQ v3. The method was immunoSEQ multiplex PCR; TCRdb's version includes in-frame clones alone and lacks a portion of them. The table records more than 55,000 clones, 70% to 90% of them present only once. The time point: pre-treatment sample, taken before nivolumab and TIL therapy. The source material was blood, sampled at baseline. These receptors all come from a person between 25 and 79 years old with non-small cell lung cancer.

The J gene is TRBJ1-2, the V gene TRBV5-8; D not resolved. This CDR3 contains 11 residues. V was shortened by 5 bases and J by 2 bases, with 4 bases between the two germline ends. Germline CDR1 is SGHTS and CDR2 is YDEGEE. The CDR3 region has the DNA TGTGCCAGCAGTCTAAACTATGGCTACACCTTC. Protein product: CASSLNYGYTF.

The rearrangement uses TRBV5-4 and TRBJ1-1; 7 bases fit TRBD1. Germline trimming cut 4 bases from V and 6 bases from J; bases unmatched to any gene: 6. CDR1 and CDR2 (germline): SGHNT, YYREEE (reference sequence). The CDR3 extends over 13 amino acids. The chain's CDR3 is CASSPQGWAEAFF. DNA of the CDR3: TGTGCCAGCAGCCCACAGGGGTGGGCTGAAGCTTTCTTT.

V and J are TRBV6-2 or TRBV6-3 and TRBJ1-1; D uncertain. Germline V gene sequence: CDR1 MNHEY, CDR2 SVGEGT. The length of the CDR3 is 13 residues. V was clipped by 7 bases and J by 4 bases, with 13 bases between them. CDR3 in DNA: TGTGCCAGCACCCCAGAAGTTGGCACTGAAGCTTTCTTT. This translates into CASTPEVGTEAFF.

The chain combines TRBV5-5 with TRBJ1-1; 7 bases line up with TRBD1. Germline V gene sequence: CDR1 SGHKS, CDR2 YYEKEE (reference sequence). V was pared by 2 bases and J by 1 base, with 14 bases of the junction left unmatched. CDR3 length: 18 amino acids. CDR3 nucleotides: TGTGCCAGCAGCTTTCCCGGGACAGAATTAAGGAGGAACACTGAAGCTTTCTTT. Protein: CASSFPGTELRRNTEAFF.

This clone has just one count. V usage is TRBV11-3 and J usage is TRBJ2-7; 8 nucleotides line up with TRBD2. With 1 base clipped from V and 6 bases from J, the junction kept 17 bases outside the gene matches. This CDR3 has 18 residues. In germline, CDR1 is SGHNT, CDR2 YENEEA. CDR3 residues: CASSLVLRPTGGQCEQYF. The CDR3, as DNA: TGTGCCAGCAGCTTAGTTCTCCGGCCTACGGGGGGGCAGTGCGAGCAGTACTTC.

The CDR3 nucleotides are TGTGCCAGCAGCTTAAGGGCAGCAGATAATGAAAAACTGTTTTTT. It yields the protein CASSLRAADNEKLFF. The chain employs TRBV7-6 and TRBJ1-4; D gene ambiguous. The CDR3 has 15 residues. Germline V CDR1 and CDR2: SGHVS, FNYEAQ. The V and J ends lost 2 bases and 4 bases respectively, with 11 bases between them.

The chain recombines TRBV6-5 with TRBJ1-1; D remains ambiguous. CDR1 and CDR2 from the germline V gene are MNHEY and SVGAGI. CDR3 size: 15 residues. V gave up 2 bases and J gave up 0 bases, with 10 bases separating them. The CDR3 sequence is CASSYDFTMNTEAFF. CDR3 DNA: TGTGCCAGCAGTTACGATTTCACGATGAACACTGAAGCTTTCTTT.

The chain carries TRBV3-1 (or the pseudogene TRBV3-2) and TRBJ2-3; no definite D call. The V end was cut by 2 bases, the J end by 6 bases, with 12 bases between. Germline CDR1 LGHDT, CDR2 YNNKEL (reference sequence). This CDR3 comprises 14 residues. The CDR3 DNA reads as TGTGCCAGCAGCCAAATCGATGCGCGGGATACGCAGTATTTT. Its protein product is CASSQIDARDTQYF.